This TCR beta chain emerged from a study of shared clonotypes between healthy human individuals. Profiling relied on immunoSEQ multiplex PCR, and the TCRdb table lists in-frame clones only, not all of them. The sample has a few million clones, 85% to 95% seen once; the top ten hold 0.37%. The CDR3 runs 12 residues. V was clipped by 5 bases and J by 5 bases, with 9 bases between them. CDR1 is MDHEN and CDR2 is SYDVKM in the germline V gene. The TCR sequence derives from a young man in good health. Some clones in this sample may be carry-over from other donors' samples. This sequence joins TRBV28 and TRBJ1-1; no reliable D call. Sequencing was carried out using naive CD4+ T cells from PBMCs. Regarding subset: CD45RA+ positively selected. The CDR3 coding sequence is TGTGCCAGCAGTCTTACAATGACTGAAGCTTTCTTT. Protein product: CASSLTMTEAFF.